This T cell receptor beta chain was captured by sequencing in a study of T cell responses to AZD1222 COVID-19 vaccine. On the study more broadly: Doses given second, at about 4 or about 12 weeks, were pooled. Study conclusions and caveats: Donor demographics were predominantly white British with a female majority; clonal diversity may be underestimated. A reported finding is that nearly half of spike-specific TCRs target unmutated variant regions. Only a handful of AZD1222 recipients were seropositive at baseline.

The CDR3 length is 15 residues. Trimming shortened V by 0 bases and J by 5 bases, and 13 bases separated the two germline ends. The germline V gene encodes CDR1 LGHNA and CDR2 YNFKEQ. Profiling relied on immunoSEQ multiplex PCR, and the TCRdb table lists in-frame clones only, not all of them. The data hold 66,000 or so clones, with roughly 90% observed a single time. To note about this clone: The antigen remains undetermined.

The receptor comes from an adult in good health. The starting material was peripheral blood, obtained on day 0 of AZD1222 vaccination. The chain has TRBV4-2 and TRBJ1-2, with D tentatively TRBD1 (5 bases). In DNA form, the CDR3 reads TGTGCCAGCAGCCAAGATCGGGGACGGCTTTATGGCTACACCTTC. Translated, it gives CASSQDRGRLYGYTF.